Listed below are T cell receptor beta chains from one sample, sequenced in a study of T cells in localized non-small cell lung cancer. Profiled with immunoSEQ multiplex PCR; TCRdb holds only in-frame clones, not every one. The sample carries tens of thousands of clones, about 87% recorded once. This sample comprised peripheral blood, obtained before any cancer treatment. The receptors shown here come from a man aged 35-69 years with stage I squamous cell lung carcinoma. Each CDR3 is given with its conserved first and last residue. The D gene is left open where the match is weak. Clone size is shown for a subset of rows, as once, few, many or a class of expanded clone.

v_call	d_call	j_call	clone_size	cdr3_aa	cdr3_nt
TRBV2	.	TRBJ2-1	.	CASLLFNEQFF	TGTGCCAGCCTGCTTTTCAATGAGCAGTTCTTC
TRBV6-5	.	TRBJ1-6	.	CASSFRHSYNSPLHF	TGTGCCAGCAGCTTTCGACACTCCTATAATTCACCCCTCCACTTT
TRBV5-1	TRBD1	TRBJ2-2	.	CASSLRDRQRPGELFF	TGCGCCAGCAGCTTGAGGGACAGGCAGCGCCCCGGGGAGCTGTTTTTT
TRBV27	TRBD1	TRBJ1-1	.	CASSLRGYTGVEAEAFF	TGTGCCAGCAGTTTGAGGGGTTACACAGGGGTGGAGGCTGAAGCTTTCTTT
TRBV25-1	.	TRBJ2-5	.	CASSVNRNQETQYF	TGTGCCAGCAGTGTTAACAGGAACCAAGAGACCCAGTACTTC
TRBV7-9	TRBD1	TRBJ1-3	.	CASRPGQKNGNTIYF	TGTGCCAGCAGGCCGGGACAGAAAAATGGAAACACCATATATTTT
TRBV18	TRBD1	TRBJ1-4	.	CASSPYRGKDEKLFF	TGTGCCAGCTCACCCTACAGGGGCAAAGATGAAAAACTGTTTTTT
TRBV2	.	TRBJ2-7	once	CASTNARTPYEQYF	TGTGCCTCGACCAACGCCAGGACCCCCTACGAGCAGTACTTC
TRBV9	.	TRBJ2-7	.	CASGTTGFAEQYF	TGTGCCAGCGGAACTACAGGGTTCGCCGAGCAGTACTTC
TRBV6-5	.	TRBJ1-1	.	CASSSRHQNTEAFF	TGTGCCAGCAGTTCCAGACACCAGAACACTGAAGCTTTCTTT
TRBV6-1	.	TRBJ2-7	once	CASSLGDFTDYEQYF	TGTGCCAGCAGTTTAGGGGACTTCACCGACTACGAGCAGTACTTC
TRBV15	TRBD2	TRBJ2-1	.	CATSRGGSGGAKEQFF	TGTGCCACCAGCAGAGGAGGGAGCGGGGGGGCAAAAGAGCAGTTCTTC
TRBV18	.	TRBJ1-5	.	CASSPEGGINQPQHF	TGTGCCAGCTCACCAGAAGGGGGGATAAATCAGCCCCAGCATTTT
TRBV2	TRBD1	TRBJ2-7	.	CASSKDRPGFDEQYF	TGTGCCAGCAGTAAGGACAGGCCCGGTTTTGACGAGCAGTACTTC
TRBV10-3	TRBD2	TRBJ2-1	.	CAISVGSGGTESSYNEQFF	TGTGCCATCAGTGTGGGTAGCGGGGGGACAGAGAGCTCCTACAATGAGCAGTTCTTC
TRBV27	TRBD1	TRBJ1-5	.	CASSLQGALQPQHF	TGTGCCAGCAGTCTACAGGGGGCCCTTCAGCCCCAGCATTTT
TRBV28	TRBD1	TRBJ1-3	.	CASSSPGQGSGNTIYF	TGTGCCAGCAGTAGTCCGGGACAGGGGTCTGGAAACACCATATATTTT
TRBV5-1	TRBD1	TRBJ2-1	.	CASSLQGVYNEQFF	TGCGCCAGCAGCTTGCAGGGGGTCTACAATGAGCAGTTCTTC
TRBV15	TRBD1	TRBJ1-4	once	CATSRGGGGRIATNEKLFF	TGTGCCACCAGCAGAGGAGGGGGCGGACGAATAGCAACTAATGAAAAACTGTTTTTT
TRBV19	TRBD1	TRBJ2-4	.	CASSLVGQGIQLAKNIQYF	TGTGCCAGTAGTCTTGTCGGACAGGGGATCCAACTAGCCAAAAACATTCAGTACTTC
TRBV15	.	TRBJ1-2	.	CATSRVGREANYGYTF	TGTGCCACCAGCAGAGTGGGCAGAGAAGCTAACTATGGCTACACCTTC
TRBV5-4	TRBD2	TRBJ2-5	.	CASSLGLAGGATQYF	TGTGCCAGCAGCTTGGGCCTAGCGGGGGGCGCGACCCAGTACTTC
TRBV28	TRBD1	TRBJ1-1	few	CASSPPRTGYTEAFF	TGTGCCAGCAGCCCCCCCAGGACAGGGTACACTGAAGCTTTCTTT
TRBV28	TRBD1	TRBJ1-5	.	CASVPGQGYQPQHF	TGTGCCAGCGTCCCGGGACAGGGTTATCAGCCCCAGCATTTT
TRBV5-5	.	TRBJ1-2	.	CASSTTDGNYGYTF	TGTGCCAGCAGCACAACGGACGGCAACTATGGCTACACCTTC
TRBV10-2	.	TRBJ1-3	.	CASSGRTGEFSGNTIYF	TGCGCCAGCAGTGGCCGGACGGGGGAGTTCTCTGGAAACACCATATATTTT
TRBV5-1	.	TRBJ1-1	.	CASSSQGGNTEAFF	TGCGCCAGCAGCTCTCAAGGTGGGAACACTGAAGCTTTCTTT
TRBV7-3	.	TRBJ2-2	.	CASSLEGTGELFF	TGTGCCAGCAGCTTAGAGGGAACCGGGGAGCTGTTTTTT
TRBV7-9	TRBD2	TRBJ2-3	.	CASSSSGLGDTQYF	TGTGCCAGCAGCTCTAGCGGGTTAGGTGATACGCAGTATTTT
TRBV7-2	TRBD2	TRBJ2-3	once	CASNLLAGGWDTQYF	TGTGCCAGCAATTTACTAGCGGGGGGTTGGGATACGCAGTATTTT
TRBV7-2	.	TRBJ2-7	.	CASSLGLGPQYF	TGTGCCAGCAGCTTGGGATTGGGGCCGCAGTACTTC
TRBV6-1	.	TRBJ1-1	.	CASSDIRAFF	TGTGCCAGCAGCGACATCCGGGCTTTCTTT
TRBV4-2	.	TRBJ2-7	.	CASSQGRGGPYEQYF	TGTGCCAGCAGCCAAGGCAGGGGGGGACCCTACGAGCAGTACTTC
TRBV2	.	TRBJ1-6	few	CASSEEGVDSPLHF	TGTGCCAGCAGTGAGGAGGGGGTGGATTCACCCCTCCACTTT
TRBV15	.	TRBJ1-2	.	CATSRWGGKDDGYTF	TGTGCCACCAGCAGATGGGGCGGAAAGGATGATGGCTACACCTTC
TRBV7-9	.	TRBJ1-1	few	CASSRGGTEAFF	TGTGCCAGCAGCCGAGGAGGGACTGAAGCTTTCTTT
TRBV10-3	.	TRBJ2-1	.	CAISSPTGFSKGEQFF	TGTGCCATCAGTTCGCCTACAGGGTTCTCTAAGGGTGAGCAGTTCTTC
TRBV15	.	TRBJ1-5	.	CATSRDRQVSNQPQHF	TGTGCCACCAGCAGAGACCGACAAGTTAGCAATCAGCCCCAGCATTTT
TRBV5-1	.	TRBJ1-5	.	CASSLNSGQNQPQHF	TGCGCCAGCAGCTTGAACTCAGGGCAGAATCAGCCCCAGCATTTT
TRBV14	.	TRBJ1-1	.	CASSQDRNTEAFF	TGTGCCAGCAGCCAAGACCGGAACACTGAAGCTTTCTTT
TRBV19	TRBD1	TRBJ1-6	.	CASSITGDRSPLHF	TGTGCCAGTAGTATTACAGGGGACCGCTCACCCCTCCACTTT
TRBV28	TRBD1	TRBJ1-5	.	CASSRDRGGNQPQHF	TGTGCCAGCAGTCGGGACAGGGGGGGCAATCAGCCCCAGCATTTT
TRBV20-1	.	TRBJ2-7	.	CSARGGEYPFF	TGCAGTGCTAGAGGAGGGGAATACCCCTTCTTC
TRBV5-1	.	TRBJ2-6	.	CASSQDAGANVLTF	TGCGCCAGCAGCCAGGATGCTGGGGCCAACGTCCTGACTTTC
TRBV28	.	TRBJ1-1	.	CASSLWGQRNTEAFF	TGTGCCAGCAGTTTATGGGGGCAGAGGAACACTGAAGCTTTCTTT
TRBV5-1	.	TRBJ2-5	.	CASSLDGETQYF	TGCGCCAGCAGCTTGGACGGAGAGACCCAGTACTTC
TRBV5-1	.	TRBJ2-2	.	CASSSTTGPGELFF	TGCGCCAGCAGCAGTACGACAGGCCCCGGGGAGCTGTTTTTT
TRBV7-9	.	TRBJ1-2	.	CASSSQRVGKPYGYTF	TGTGCCAGCAGCTCGCAAAGGGTGGGAAAGCCCTATGGCTACACCTTC
TRBV27	TRBD1	TRBJ2-2	.	CASSRDRGRGELFF	TGTGCCAGCAGTCGAGACAGGGGGCGGGGGGAGCTGTTTTTT
TRBV18	TRBD2	TRBJ2-1	.	CASSPPTSGGYNEQFF	TGTGCCAGCTCACCCCCGACTAGCGGGGGGTACAATGAGCAGTTCTTC
TRBV6-1	.	TRBJ1-5	.	CASSVADFNQPQHF	TGTGCCAGCAGTGTGGCAGACTTCAATCAGCCCCAGCATTTT
TRBV10-3	.	TRBJ2-7	.	CATRGQSSYEQYF	TGTGCCACCCGGGGGCAGTCCTCCTACGAGCAGTACTTC
TRBV5-1	TRBD2	TRBJ2-2	.	CASSSSGGNTGELFF	TGCGCCAGCAGCTCTAGCGGGGGGAACACCGGGGAGCTGTTTTTT
TRBV28	.	TRBJ1-6	.	CASMRASTNNSPLHF	TGTGCCAGCATGCGCGCGAGTACGAATAATTCACCCCTCCACTTT
TRBV19	.	TRBJ1-6	.	CASSWALRDNKLF	TGTGCCAGTAGCTGGGCCCTCCGGGACAACAAACTATTT
TRBV5-1	.	TRBJ1-2	.	CASSLEGLTINYGYTF	TGCGCCAGCAGCTTGGAGGGACTCACTATCAACTATGGCTACACCTTC
TRBV28	.	TRBJ1-6	.	CASSFGDSPLHF	TGTGCCAGCAGTTTTGGGGATTCACCCCTCCACTTT
TRBV5-4	.	TRBJ1-1	.	CASSLYGGAEAFF	TGTGCCAGCAGCTTGTACGGGGGGGCTGAAGCTTTCTTT
TRBV5-1	.	TRBJ1-1	.	CASSLAGFTEAFF	TGCGCCAGCAGCTTGGCGGGCTTCACTGAAGCTTTCTTT
TRBV5-1	TRBD2	TRBJ2-1	.	CASSLSGLAGYNEQFF	TGCGCCAGCAGCTTGTCAGGTCTAGCGGGGTACAATGAGCAGTTCTTC